A selection of T cell receptor beta chains follows, all from one sample in a study of graft-versus-host responses after intestinal transplantation. Assay used: immunoSEQ multiplex PCR; TCRdb lists only in-frame clones, some missing. There are 27,000 or so clones in the sample; 82% occur only once, and roughly 0.65% lies in the top ten. Their antigen targets remain unknown. Material: unstimulated CD4+ T cells sorted from spleen or lymph node cells, obtained before intestinal transplant. The receptor source for this set is a human donor who received an intestinal transplant. CDR3s include the opening cysteine and the closing phenylalanine or tryptophan. The D gene is left open where the match is weak. Clone size appears in some rows only: once, few, many, or a class for an expanded clone.

d_call j_call v_call clone_size cdr3_nt cdr3_aa
TRBD2 TRBJ2-2 TRBV5-1 - TGCGCCAGCAGCTTGGGACTAGCGGGAGGTAACGGGGAGCTGTTTTTT CASSLGLAGGNGELFF
TRBD1 TRBJ2-7 TRBV6-1 few TGTGCCAGCAGTGGATCCGGGACAGGCTCCTACGAGCAGTACTTC CASSGSGTGSYEQYF
- TRBJ2-7 TRBV12-5 - TGTGCTAGTGGCCTGGATAGGGGTTACGAGCAGTACTTC CASGLDRGYEQYF
TRBD1 TRBJ2-1 TRBV28 - TGTGCCAGCAGTCAGATTGGGACAGGGGGCGCAAAGGATGAGCAGTTCTTC CASSQIGTGGAKDEQFF
- TRBJ2-3 TRBV27 - TGTGCCAGCACCCCTAGGTCTAGCACAGATACGCAGTATTTT CASTPRSSTDTQYF
- TRBJ2-5 TRBV2 - TGTGCCAGCAAACTCCAGGAGCATCAAGAGACCCAGTACTTC CASKLQEHQETQYF
TRBD2 TRBJ2-7 TRBV9 - TGTGCCAGCAGCGTAGGACTAGCGGGGGGCTCCTCCTACGAGCAGTACTTC CASSVGLAGGSSYEQYF
- TRBJ1-3 TRBV11-1 - TGTGCCAGCAGCTCCCCCGGGAAGGACGGAAACACCATATATTTT CASSSPGKDGNTIYF
- TRBJ2-1 TRBV7-3 - TGTGCCAGCAGCTTATCTAGGAGGGGCAATGAGCAGTTCTTC CASSLSRRGNEQFF
- TRBJ2-2 TRBV2 - TGTGCCAGCAGTGTGTGGCAGATTAACACCGGGGAGCTGTTTTTT CASSVWQINTGELFF